This TCR beta chain is from a study of Graves' ophthalmopathy and Graves' hyperthyroidism. Germline CDR1 is LNHNV and CDR2 is YYDKDF (reference sequence). The V gene lost 0 bases and the J gene lost 1 base, with 9 bases spanning the gap. The CDR3 extends over 15 amino acids. Amplification targeted the TCR beta CDR3 regions, with RNA transcripts as the source material. A first-round RT-PCR used HTBI primers, followed by a second-round multiplex PCR. TCRdb processed the multiplex PCR reads anew with MiXCR; each CDR3 protein has one entry. The top ten clones hold under 3% of a sample with hundreds of thousands of distinct CDR3 sequences, 21% of them seen once. Findings of the study overall: Most clonotypes expanded in thyroid above 0.001 frequency were present in blood too. The model achieved about 64% sensitivity and less than 85% specificity for ophthalmopathy progression.

With regard to this clonotype: The antigen remains undetermined.

Stable hyperthyroidism referred to disease that showed no ophthalmopathy within 18 months of follow-up. Other autoimmune disease, uncontrolled infection, pregnancy and lactation led to exclusion. The chain carries TRBV15 and TRBJ2-5; D uncertain. This sequence was found in a woman between 18 and 29 years old with stable Graves' hyperthyroidism. Sequences were obtained from peripheral blood. The CDR3 region is CATSRDRRVQETQYF. The CDR3 DNA reads TGTGCCACCAGCAGAGATCGTCGGGTCCAAGAGACCCAGTACTTC.